This TCR beta chain originates from a study of T cells in women clearing cervical HPV infection. Whole-study findings and limits: Repertoire richness, not evenness, was significantly elevated in CIN3+ cases versus controls.

Germline CDR1 reads DFQATT; CDR2 reads SNEGSKA (reference sequence). The CDR3 covers 13 residues. For this clone: Its specificity is not known. The junction and the germline gene differ at one end; a read error may be behind it. The CDR3 extends 3 residues past the end of the read, so its final part is completed from the germline J gene. Distinct nucleotide sequences in the sample also encode this CDR3.

TCRdb's copy holds only in-frame clones and misses some; the assay was immunoSEQ multiplex PCR. This repertoire comprises 14,000 or so clones; its ten largest clones make up about 20%. The clonotype originates from a woman aged 18 to 75 with a cervical HPV16 infection that either progressed to CIN3+ or cleared (not recorded which). V is TRBV20-1 and J is TRBJ1-3; possibly TRBD1 for D (5 bases). Sample: blood buffy coat. The CDR3 is CSARGLAGNTIYF. The DNA read from the CDR3 is TGCAGTGCTAGGGGACTTGCTGGAAACACA.